These 30 T cell receptor beta chains were sequenced from one sample in a study of post-analysis software for immune sequencing data. Unique molecular identifiers had been added to the TCR beta cDNA libraries. TCRdb reanalysed the PCR reads using MiXCR and keeps one entry per CDR3 protein. In the table there are some 800,000 distinct CDR3 sequences, about 43% of which are singletons. For these TCRs, the target antigens are not known. Study results and caveats: In patients, TRBV5-6, TRBV5-1 and TRBV20-1 belonged to roughly 5 TRBV segments found more frequently than in controls.

Sequenced material: blood. These receptors all come from a girl aged 10 to 17 with multiple sclerosis.

The chain combines TRBV5-1 with TRBJ2-7; possibly TRBD1 or TRBD2 for D (5 bases each). Germline V gene sequence: CDR1 SGHRS, CDR2 YFSETQ. There are 14 residues in the CDR3. Trimming left V 3 bases short and J 5 bases short, with 15 bases between. CDR3 loop: CASSSPGGGDEQYF. The CDR3 DNA sequence: TGCGCCAGCAGCTCGCCAGGTGGGGGAGACGAGCAGTACTTC.

The chain is built from TRBV15 and TRBJ2-1; the D is unclear. Per germline, CDR1 LNHNV and CDR2 YYDKDF (reference sequence). The CDR3 has 14 amino acids. Trimming took 0 bases from V and 7 from J, leaving 10 bases between them. CDR3 sequence: CATSREGAVNEQFF. The CDR3 nucleotides are TGTGCCACCAGCAGAGAGGGCGCGGTGAATGAGCAGTTCTTC.

A few counts support this clonotype. The chain couples TRBV6-5 to TRBJ1-2, with TRBD1 matching 8 bases. Germline V CDR1 and CDR2: MNHEY, SVGAGI. CDR3 length equals 14 residues. Germline trimming cut 6 bases from V and 4 bases from J; bases unmatched to any gene: 7. The CDR3 loop is CASRPGGAGYGYTF. For the CDR3, the DNA is TGTGCCAGCAGACCAGGGGGCGCAGGCTATGGCTACACCTTC.

This sequence joins TRBV5-1 and TRBJ2-4; no clear D gene. The DNA end lines up better with TRBJ2-7; the J call may be wrong. Germline V CDR1 and CDR2: SGHRS, YFSETQ. The CDR3 loop spans 22 amino acids. The CDR3 nucleotides are TGCGCCAGCAGCTTTTATCCGACCAGCGCGAGCATGGGTTCATCTGAGCTTCACGAGCAGTACTTC. This encodes CASSFYPTSASMGSSELHEQYF.

The genes are TRBV12-3 or TRBV12-4 and TRBJ2-7; 7 bases align to TRBD1. V shed 5 bases, J shed 2 bases, and the junction held 9 bases outside the gene matches. The CDR3 spans 15 residues. The CDR3 loop is CASSPPTGYPYEQYF. CDR3 DNA sequence: TGTGCCAGCAGTCCCCCGACAGGGTACCCCTACGAGCAGTACTTC.

This clonotype has a handful of counts. The chain combines TRBV7-9 with TRBJ2-1, with TRBD2 matching over 9 bases. This CDR3 has 14 residues. Germline V gene sequence: CDR1 SEHNR, CDR2 FQNEAQ (reference sequence). J gave up 8 bases and V 8 bases, and 10 bases lay outside the gene matches. The CDR3 DNA reads TGTGCCAGCCTAAGTAGCGGGAGTGGTGATGAGCAGTTCTTC. This translates into CASLSSGSGDEQFF.

This clonotype was counted between two and nine times. The chain joins TRBV6-2 or TRBV6-3 to TRBJ1-1; D gene ambiguous. Germline CDR1 reads MNHEY; CDR2 reads SVGEGT. The CDR3 has 14 residues. V was cut by 4 bases and J by 1 base, with 10 bases left in between. CDR3 protein: CASSFQLRNTEAFF. As DNA, the CDR3 is TGTGCCAGCAGTTTCCAGCTAAGGAACACTGAAGCTTTCTTT.

This clonotype has just a few counts. The V and J genes are TRBV3-1 and TRBJ2-4; D may be TRBD2 (5 bases). The CDR3 consists of 14 residues. Germline-derived CDR1 and CDR2 are LGHDT and YNNKEL (reference sequence). V was trimmed by 4 bases and J by 1 base, leaving 8 bases between them. In DNA, the CDR3 is TGTGCCAGCAGCCCTAGCTTCGCCAAAAACATTCAGTACTTC. It specifies CASSPSFAKNIQYF. Combining the CDR3 with reference TRBV3-1 and TRBJ2-4 gives the whole variable domain DTAVSQTPKYLVTQMGNDKSIKCEQNLGHDTMYWYKQDSKKFLKIMFSYNNKELIINETVPNRFSPKSPDKAHLNLHINSLELGDSAVYFCASSPSFAKNIQYFGAGTRLSVL.

This clonotype was detected only a few times. The chain employs TRBV29-1 and TRBJ2-1, with 8 bases fitting TRBD2. Germline loops: CDR1 SQVTM, CDR2 ANQGSEA. The junction had 7 bases not matched to a gene; V was cut back by 7 bases and J by 2 bases. The CDR3 runs 14 residues. The CDR3 sequence: CSADRAGAYNEQFF. For the CDR3, the DNA is TGCAGCGCCGACCGAGCGGGAGCCTACAATGAGCAGTTCTTC.

This sequence joins TRBV5-1 and TRBJ1-1; D is perhaps TRBD1 (6 bases). V was clipped by 3 bases and J by 2 bases, with 20 bases between them. The CDR3 spans 17 residues. Germline V gene data show CDR1 as SGHRS and CDR2 as YFSETQ. CDR3 sequence: CASSSRGTLGGNTEAFF. CDR3 in DNA: TGCGCCAGCAGCTCCCGCGGGACCCTAGGGGGAAACACTGAAGCTTTCTTT.

This clonotype was detected a few times. The rearrangement uses TRBV3-1 and TRBJ2-7; D is possibly TRBD2 (6 bases). CDR3 length: 16 amino acids. Between the trimmed V and J ends, which lost 0 bases and 0 bases, there was a span of 12 bases. CDR1 and CDR2 from the germline V gene are LGHDT and YNNKEL (reference sequence). As DNA, the CDR3 is TGTGCCAGCAGCCAAGATCCGCGGGACGTCTCCTACGAGCAGTACTTC. Its protein product is CASSQDPRDVSYEQYF.

Details on this clonotype: This could be a read error, since a much larger clone is one nucleotide away. The chain couples TRBV12-3 or TRBV12-4 to TRBJ1-1; D gene ambiguous. The V gene lost 3 bases and the J gene lost 1 base, with 6 bases spanning the gap. CDR3 length: 13 residues. The CDR3 DNA reads TGTGCCAGCAGTTTTTGGGGGAACACTGAAGCTTTCTTT. Protein product: CASSFWGNTEAFF.

This rearrangement joins TRBV24-1 to TRBJ2-5; D remains ambiguous. V was clipped by 7 bases and J by 1 base, with 9 bases between them. The CDR3 extends over 13 amino acids. CDR1 and CDR2 (germline): KGHDR, SFDVKD. In DNA form, the CDR3 reads TGTGCCACCAGCCCGGGTGGCCAAGAGACCCAGTACTTC. Amino acid sequence: CATSPGGQETQYF.

The rearrangement joins TRBV11-2 to TRBJ2-3; D may be TRBD2 (6 bases). The CDR3 sequence is 15 residues long. CDR1 is SGHAT, CDR2 FQNNGV, per germline. Trimming cost V 0 bases and J 1 base, with 8 bases left between them. In nucleotides, the CDR3 is TGTGCCAGCAGCTTAGATTGGGAGGGCACAGATACGCAGTATTTT. Protein: CASSLDWEGTDTQYF.

This rearrangement joins TRBV29-1 to TRBJ1-1; possible D gene TRBD1, 6 bases. The V gene lost 6 bases and the J gene lost 4 bases, with 21 bases spanning the gap. CDR3 length: 15 amino acids. Germline lookup yields CDR1 SQVTM and CDR2 ANQGSEA. Here the CDR3 reads CSVLRRSGATTEAFF. CDR3 nucleotides: TGCAGCGTCCTTAGGCGGTCAGGGGCGACCACTGAAGCTTTCTTT.

The V call is TRBV15, the J call TRBJ1-1, with D possibly matching TRBD1 (6 bases). Germline V gives CDR1 LNHNV, CDR2 YYDKDF (reference sequence). The CDR3 length is 15 residues. V was shortened by 1 base and J by 8 bases, with 17 bases between the two germline ends. The DNA of the CDR3 is TGTGCCACCAGCAGAGGGTCCGGGGGCTCTCTCGAAGCTTTCTTT. It yields the protein CATSRGSGGSLEAFF.

This clonotype came up a few times. This chain uses TRBV7-3 with TRBJ2-3; TRBD1 matches at 8 bases. The CDR3 is 15 amino acids. Germline V gene sequence: CDR1 SGHTA, CDR2 FQGTGA. The J segment lost 0 bases and the V segment lost 6 bases, leaving 5 bases of the junction unmatched. CDR3 coding DNA: TGTGCCAGCAGTCTCACAGGGGGAAGCACAGATACGCAGTATTTT. Residues: CASSLTGGSTDTQYF.

This sequence joins TRBV6-5 and TRBJ2-3; TRBD2 matches 10 bases. The trim removed 5 bases at V and 5 bases at J, leaving 10 bases unmatched. The CDR3 is 16 residues long. Germline loops: CDR1 MNHEY, CDR2 SVGAGI. The CDR3 DNA is TGTGCCAGCAGTACTCGGCTAGCGGGAGATGTAGATACGCAGTATTTT. Protein: CASSTRLAGDVDTQYF.

As regards this clonotype: At one boundary the junction diverges from the germline segment, which might be a read error. The chain carries TRBV5-1 and TRBJ2-5, with TRBD2 matching over 7 bases. Germline lookup yields CDR1 SGHRS and CDR2 YFSETQ. This CDR3 region has 18 residues. The CDR3 DNA reads as TGCGCCGGCAGCCCTGTTATGTTAGCGGGCGAATACCAAGAGACCCAGTACTTC. Translated, it gives CAGSPVMLAGEYQETQYF.

This clonotype has more than one count but fewer than ten. The chain uses TRBV6-2 or TRBV6-3 and TRBJ2-1, with TRBD2 matching over 12 bases. J lost 8 bases, V lost 5 bases, and 7 bases had no gene match. This CDR3 is built from 15 residues. Per the germline V gene, CDR1 is MNHEY and CDR2 is SVGEGT. CDR3 bases: TGTGCCAGCAGTACGACTAGCGGGAGATGGGATGAGCAGTTCTTC. Translation gives CASSTTSGRWDEQFF.

The V and J genes are TRBV7-2 and TRBJ2-7; 9 bases agree with TRBD1. Trimming cost V 5 bases and J 6 bases; bases outside gene matches: 11. The germline CDR1 and CDR2 sequences are SGHTA and FQGNSA. This CDR3 comprises 15 residues. This CDR3 reads CASSPTGTGFSEQYF. For the CDR3, the DNA is TGTGCCAGCAGCCCTACCGGGACAGGGTTCAGCGAGCAGTACTTC.

The chain links TRBV10-3 to TRBJ2-1; TRBD2 matches at 10 bases. The J segment lost 7 bases and the V segment lost 5 bases, leaving 8 bases of the junction unmatched. The germline V gene has CDR1 ENHRY and CDR2 SYGVKD. The CDR3 loop spans 15 amino acids. The chain's CDR3 is CAISPLEAGGNEQFF. CDR3 nucleotide sequence: TGTGCCATCAGTCCCCTTGAAGCGGGGGGGAATGAGCAGTTCTTC.

In this sample, this clonotype turned up once. This chain links TRBV20-1 with TRBJ2-5; no firm D call. This CDR3 spans 15 amino acids. Germline values: CDR1 DFQATT, CDR2 SNEGSKA (reference sequence). Trimming left V 0 bases short and J 6 bases short, with 17 bases between. CDR3 amino acids: CSARDLIPRRQTQYF. Written as DNA, the CDR3 is TGCAGTGCTAGAGACCTCATACCCCGACGGCAGACCCAGTACTTC.

The chain uses TRBV12-3 or TRBV12-4 and TRBJ2-1, with a possible D match to TRBD2 (6 bases). V was trimmed by 2 bases and J by 10 bases, leaving 9 bases between them. The length of the CDR3 is 12 residues. The CDR3 loop is CASSLLAGEQFF. The CDR3 region has the DNA TGTGCCAGCAGTTTATTGGCGGGAGAGCAGTTCTTC.

The chain joins TRBV13 to TRBJ2-3; 9 bases are a match to TRBD2. CDR1 and CDR2 (germline): PRHDT, FYEKMQ (reference sequence). The CDR3 loop spans 20 amino acids. Trimming took 4 bases from V and 3 from J; bases not matched to a gene: 20. For the CDR3, the DNA is TGTGCCAGCAGCTCCCAGGATGCTGGCGGGAGGGCCTGGAGTACAGATACGCAGTATTTT. This gives the protein CASSSQDAGGRAWSTDTQYF.

The rearrangement uses TRBV7-6 and TRBJ2-2; TRBD1 might be the D (6 bases). V was cut by 5 bases and J by 0 bases, with 10 bases left in between. CDR1 is SGHVS, CDR2 FNYEAQ, per germline. This CDR3 region has 15 residues. CDR3 in DNA: TGTGCCAGCAGCCTAACAGGGTCGAACACCGGGGAGCTGTTTTTT. It encodes CASSLTGSNTGELFF.

In this sample, this clonotype turned up a few times. This chain connects TRBV29-1 to TRBJ1-2, with 7 bases fitting TRBD1. Looked up from germline, CDR1 is SQVTM and CDR2 is ANQGSEA. This CDR3 region has 12 residues. V lost 3 bases and J lost 8; bases outside the gene matches: 6. The CDR3 DNA reads as TGCAGCGTTGACGGAGGGGGCCGGGGCTACACCTTC. This encodes CSVDGGGRGYTF.

J is TRBJ2-1 and V is TRBV7-2; 12 bases align to TRBD2. V gave up 1 base and J gave up 6 bases; unmatched junction bases: 10. CDR1 SGHTA and CDR2 FQGNSA come from the germline V gene. The CDR3 covers 18 residues. CDR3 sequence reads: CASSLVVRASGRGNEQFF. CDR3 nucleotide sequence: TGTGCCAGCAGCTTAGTCGTCCGGGCTAGCGGGAGGGGCAATGAGCAGTTCTTC.

In this sample, this clonotype turned up once. CDR3 protein: CASSSIEQAPLHF. The CDR3, as DNA: TGTGCCAGCAGTTCCATTGAACAGGCACCCCTCCACTTT. The genes are TRBV6-6 and TRBJ1-6, with D possibly being TRBD1 (5 bases). V lost 4 bases to trimming and J lost 11 bases, with 12 bases between them. Germline-derived CDR1 and CDR2 are MNHNY and SVGAGI (reference sequence). The CDR3 totals 13 residues.

This sequence joins TRBV2 and TRBJ2-3; 8 nucleotides agree with TRBD2. Germline CDR1 and CDR2: SNHLY and FYNNEI. Trimming at V came to 6 bases and at J to 6 bases, leaving 8 bases not matched to a gene. CDR3 length equals 14 residues. CDR3 in amino acids: CASSEGLGKDTQYF. CDR3 sequence (DNA): TGTGCCAGCAGCGAGGGACTAGGAAAGGATACGCAGTATTTT.